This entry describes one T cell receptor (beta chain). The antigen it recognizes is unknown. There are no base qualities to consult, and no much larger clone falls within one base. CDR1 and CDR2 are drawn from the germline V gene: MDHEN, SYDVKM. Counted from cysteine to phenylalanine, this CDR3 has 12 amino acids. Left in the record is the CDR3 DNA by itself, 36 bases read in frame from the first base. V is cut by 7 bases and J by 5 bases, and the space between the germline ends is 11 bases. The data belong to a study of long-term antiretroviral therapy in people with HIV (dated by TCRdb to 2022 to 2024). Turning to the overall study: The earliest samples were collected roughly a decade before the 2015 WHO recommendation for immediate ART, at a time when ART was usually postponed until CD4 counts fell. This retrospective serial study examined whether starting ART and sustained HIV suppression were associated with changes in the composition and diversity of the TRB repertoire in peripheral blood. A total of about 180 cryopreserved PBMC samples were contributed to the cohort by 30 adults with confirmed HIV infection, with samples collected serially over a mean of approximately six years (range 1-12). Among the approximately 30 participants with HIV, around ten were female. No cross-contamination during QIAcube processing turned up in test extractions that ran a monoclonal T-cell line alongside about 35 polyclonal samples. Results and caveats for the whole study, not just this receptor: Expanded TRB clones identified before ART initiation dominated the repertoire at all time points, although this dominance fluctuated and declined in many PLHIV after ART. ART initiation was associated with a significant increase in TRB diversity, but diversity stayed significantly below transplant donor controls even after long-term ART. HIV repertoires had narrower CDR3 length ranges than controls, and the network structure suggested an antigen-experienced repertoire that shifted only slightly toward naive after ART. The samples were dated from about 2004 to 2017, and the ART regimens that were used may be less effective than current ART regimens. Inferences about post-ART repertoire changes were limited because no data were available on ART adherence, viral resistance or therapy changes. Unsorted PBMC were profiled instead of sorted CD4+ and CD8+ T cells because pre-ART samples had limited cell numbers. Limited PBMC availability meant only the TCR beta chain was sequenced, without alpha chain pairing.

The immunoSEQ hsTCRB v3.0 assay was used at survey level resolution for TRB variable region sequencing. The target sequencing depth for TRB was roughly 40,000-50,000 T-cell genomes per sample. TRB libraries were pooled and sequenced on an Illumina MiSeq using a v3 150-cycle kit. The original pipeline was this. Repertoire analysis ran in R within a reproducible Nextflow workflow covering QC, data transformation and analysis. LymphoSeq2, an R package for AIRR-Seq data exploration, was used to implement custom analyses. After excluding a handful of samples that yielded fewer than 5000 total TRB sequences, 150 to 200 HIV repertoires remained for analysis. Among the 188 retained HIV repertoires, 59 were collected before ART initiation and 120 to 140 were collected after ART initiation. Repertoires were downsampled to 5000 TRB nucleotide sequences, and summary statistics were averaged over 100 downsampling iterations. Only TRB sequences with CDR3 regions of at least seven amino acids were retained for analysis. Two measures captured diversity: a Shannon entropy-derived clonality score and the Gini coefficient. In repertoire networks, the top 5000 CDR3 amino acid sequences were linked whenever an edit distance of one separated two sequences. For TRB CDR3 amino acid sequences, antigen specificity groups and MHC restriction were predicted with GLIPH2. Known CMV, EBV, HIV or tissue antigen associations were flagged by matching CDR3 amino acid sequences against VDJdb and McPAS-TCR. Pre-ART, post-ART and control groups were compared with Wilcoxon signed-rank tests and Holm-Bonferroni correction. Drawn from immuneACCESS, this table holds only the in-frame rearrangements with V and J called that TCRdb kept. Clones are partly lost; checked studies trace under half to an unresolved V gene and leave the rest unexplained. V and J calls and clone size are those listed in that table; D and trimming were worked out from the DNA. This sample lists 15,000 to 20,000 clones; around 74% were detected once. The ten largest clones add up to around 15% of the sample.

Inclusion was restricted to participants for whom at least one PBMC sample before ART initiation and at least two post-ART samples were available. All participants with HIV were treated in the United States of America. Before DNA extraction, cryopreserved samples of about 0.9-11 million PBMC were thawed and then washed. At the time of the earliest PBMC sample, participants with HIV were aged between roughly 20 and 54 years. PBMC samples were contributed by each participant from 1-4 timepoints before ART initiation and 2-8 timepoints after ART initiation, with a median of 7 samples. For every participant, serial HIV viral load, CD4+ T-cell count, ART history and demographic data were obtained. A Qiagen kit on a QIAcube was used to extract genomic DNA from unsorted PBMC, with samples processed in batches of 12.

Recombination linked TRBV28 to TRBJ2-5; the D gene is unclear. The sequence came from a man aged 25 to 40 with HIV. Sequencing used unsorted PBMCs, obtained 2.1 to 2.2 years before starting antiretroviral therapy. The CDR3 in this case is CASNIYRETQYF. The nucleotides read TGTGCCAGCAACATCTACCGGGAGACCCAGTACTTC. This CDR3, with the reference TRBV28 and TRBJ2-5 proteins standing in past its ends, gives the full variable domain DVKVTQSSRYLVKRTGEKVFLECVQDMDHENMFWYRQDPGLGLRLIYFSYDVKMKEKGDIPEGYSVSREKKERFSLILESASTNQTSMYLCASNIYRETQYFGPGTRLLVL.